The clone carrying this TCR beta chain appeared a few times. Antigen specificity is unknown. Produced via immunoSEQ multiplex PCR; TCRdb's table is partial and in-frame only. The data show 6,000 to 10,000 clones, 70% to 80% seen once. This sample stems from a study of PD-1 blockade in classical Hodgkin lymphoma. Whole-study results and caveats: Significantly greater TCR diversity emerged by C4D1 in CD4+ cells but not CD8+ cells. Whoever responded completely had baseline diversity much like that seen in newly diagnosed patients. When set against healthy donors, newly diagnosed patients were reported to show lower baseline TCR diversity.

The CDR3 is 15 residues long. Trimming pared 1 base from V and 4 bases from J, leaving 13 bases between. CDR1 and CDR2 from the germline V gene are LGHNA and YSLEER. Time point: cycle 4 day 1 (C4D1), after less than seven weeks of nivolumab. Each and every patient relapsed after autologous stem cell transplantation, and patients got differing brentuximab vedotin exposure. Progressive disease, partial response or complete response was each patient's best response. The chain has TRBV4-3 and TRBJ1-2; possible D gene TRBD1, 6 bases. This material consisted of peripheral blood mononuclear cells (PBMCs), taken before the fourth cycle of nivolumab. This sequence was found in a human donor with classical Hodgkin lymphoma. As DNA, the CDR3 is TGCGCCAGCAGCCAAGGTTGGGGGGCGGGCTATGGCTACACCTTC. Amino acids: CASSQGWGAGYGYTF.